This T cell receptor beta chain derives from a study of beta chain features in type 1 diabetes. As for the study in general: Over all samples combined, some 110 million sorted cells were examined. Findings of the study overall: TCRB CDR3s were moderately but significantly shorter in Type 1 diabetes patients in all four CD4+ subsets.

The sequenced template was cDNA made from the entire isolated RNA. The assay was immunoSEQ multiplex PCR, and TCRdb's table has in-frame clones only and misses some. This sample has more than 100,000 clones, with 16% found just once. To note about this clone: Its specificity is unknown.

This clonotype originated in a man aged 25-45 years with type 1 diabetes. The sample taken for sequencing was central memory CD4+ T cells from blood.

CDR3 coding DNA: TGTGCCAGCAGTGAATACGAGGCGACGACTGAAGCTTTCTTT. Its protein product is CASSEYEATTEAFF. The chain carries TRBV25-1 and TRBJ1-1; D gene unclear. Trimming left V 0 bases short and J 5 bases short, with 10 bases between. Per the germline V gene, CDR1 is MGHDK and CDR2 is SYGVNS. The CDR3 runs 14 residues.